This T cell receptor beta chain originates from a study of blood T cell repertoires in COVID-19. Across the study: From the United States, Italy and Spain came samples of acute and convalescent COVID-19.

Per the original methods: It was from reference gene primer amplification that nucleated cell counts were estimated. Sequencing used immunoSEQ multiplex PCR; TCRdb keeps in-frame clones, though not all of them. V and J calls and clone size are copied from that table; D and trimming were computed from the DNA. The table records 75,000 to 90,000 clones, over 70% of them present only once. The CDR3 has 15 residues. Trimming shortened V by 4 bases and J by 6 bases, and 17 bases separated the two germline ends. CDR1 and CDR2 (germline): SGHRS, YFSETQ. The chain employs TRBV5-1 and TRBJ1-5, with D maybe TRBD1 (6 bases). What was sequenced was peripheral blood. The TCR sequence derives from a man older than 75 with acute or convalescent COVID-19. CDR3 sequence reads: CASSPGEGGTQPQHF. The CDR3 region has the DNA TGCGCCAGCAGCCCCGGGGAGGGGGGGACTCAGCCCCAGCATTTT.